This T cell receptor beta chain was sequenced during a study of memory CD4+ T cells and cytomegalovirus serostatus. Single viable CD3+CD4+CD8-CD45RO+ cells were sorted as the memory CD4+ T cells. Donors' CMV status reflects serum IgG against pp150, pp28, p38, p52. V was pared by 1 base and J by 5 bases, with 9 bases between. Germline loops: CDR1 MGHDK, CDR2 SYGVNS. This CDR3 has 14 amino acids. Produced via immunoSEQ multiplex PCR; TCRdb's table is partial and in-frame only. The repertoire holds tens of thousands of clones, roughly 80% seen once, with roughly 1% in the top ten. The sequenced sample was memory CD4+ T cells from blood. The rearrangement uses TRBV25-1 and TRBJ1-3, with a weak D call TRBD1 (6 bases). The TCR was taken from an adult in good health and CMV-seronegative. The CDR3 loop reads CASSEFGGRNTIYF. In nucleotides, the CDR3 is TGTGCCAGCAGTGAATTTGGGGGCAGAAACACCATATATTTT. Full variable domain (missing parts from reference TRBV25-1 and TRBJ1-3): EADIYQTPRYLVIGTGKKITLECSQTMGHDKMYWYQQDPGMELHLIHYSYGVNSTEKGDLSSESTVSRIRTEHFPLTLESARPSHTSQYLCASSEFGGRNTIYFGEGSWLTVV.